This T cell receptor beta chain comes out of a study of a mutant IDH1 vaccine in newly diagnosed glioma (dated by TCRdb to about 2021). Regarding the study in general: In the chemotherapy-containing groups, vaccination started alongside temozolomide cycles, whereas in patients who had radiotherapy alone it started 4-6 weeks after radiotherapy. Visit V12 was the week-35 safety follow-up and visit V13 was the week-47 end of study. Before enrollment, most patients had been given radiochemotherapy with temozolomide as standard therapy, while the rest had received either radiotherapy alone or temozolomide alone. Peripheral blood was drawn at six visits: V03 (baseline), V05, V07, V10, V12 and V13. For exploratory analyses, about 25 treated patients had longitudinal TCRB deep sequencing done wherever samples were available. The approximately 33 treated patients were roughly 60% male and roughly 38% female, with a mean age of 40.4 years. Paper-wide results and their limitations: The authors stated that sample limitations prevented analyses of patient blood samples from being reproduced. PBMC samples for TCRB deep sequencing were selected based on availability. Changes in the top peripheral T cell clonotypes picked up by TCRB sequencing did not appear to be linked to pseudoprogression. Immune responses induced by the vaccine were seen in around 94% of patients across multiple MHC alleles.

As concerns this clone: Its antigen is unknown. No much larger clonotype is one base removed from it; base qualities were not supplied.

In the paper's terms, the time point label means: week 35, safety follow-up. Every vaccine dose consisted of 300 ug of a 20-mer mutant IDH1 peptide in Montanide, administered subcutaneously together with topical imiquimod. Patients received eight vaccinations in weeks 1, 3, 5, 7, 11, 15, 19 and 23, corresponding to visits V03 through V10. Newly diagnosed WHO grade 3 or 4 IDH1-mutant astrocytomas showing loss of nuclear ATRX were present in the donors. The samples were drawn from NOA16, a multicentre, single-arm, open-label phase I trial in Germany that tested a mutant IDH1 peptide vaccine in humans for the first time. The DNeasy Blood and Tissue Kit was used to extract genomic DNA from EDTA blood for TCRB sequencing. Sequences SQVTM (CDR1) and ANQGSEA (CDR2) are obtained from the germline V gene. The CDR3 numbers 9 residues from cysteine through phenylalanine. The kept DNA is CDR3 alone, 27 bases in frame from the first base. The germline ends are 1 base apart after V is trimmed by 1 base and J by 7 bases.

To prepare the library, the immunoSEQ multiplex PCR assay was applied. Following the manufacturer's protocol, the hsTCRB Kit was used to amplify rearranged TCR beta chain sequences. Sequencing of TCRB libraries was carried out on an Illumina MiSeq. Processing in the source paper ran as follows. The proprietary platform of the kit vendor was used for demultiplexing, trimming and gene mapping. TCRdb re-hosts the immuneACCESS table, in-frame sequences only. Its copies lack some clones; in the studies checked, an unresolved V gene accounts for under half of them, and the cause for the rest is not known. D and trimming come from the DNA, and the V and J calls and clone size come from that table. The sample contains 35,000 to 50,000 clones, about 83% of them found a single time. The leading ten clones occupy approximately 4.6% of the sample.

Here the chain combines TRBV29-1 and TRBJ1-2; the D gene cannot be named for sure. This material consisted of PBMCs, taken from a glioma patient whose treatment included an IDH1 peptide vaccine. The origin of this receptor is a woman between 45 and 60 years old with glioma. The DNA sequence reads TGCAGCGTTGAAGGTGGCTACACCTTC. It encodes CSVEGGYTF.